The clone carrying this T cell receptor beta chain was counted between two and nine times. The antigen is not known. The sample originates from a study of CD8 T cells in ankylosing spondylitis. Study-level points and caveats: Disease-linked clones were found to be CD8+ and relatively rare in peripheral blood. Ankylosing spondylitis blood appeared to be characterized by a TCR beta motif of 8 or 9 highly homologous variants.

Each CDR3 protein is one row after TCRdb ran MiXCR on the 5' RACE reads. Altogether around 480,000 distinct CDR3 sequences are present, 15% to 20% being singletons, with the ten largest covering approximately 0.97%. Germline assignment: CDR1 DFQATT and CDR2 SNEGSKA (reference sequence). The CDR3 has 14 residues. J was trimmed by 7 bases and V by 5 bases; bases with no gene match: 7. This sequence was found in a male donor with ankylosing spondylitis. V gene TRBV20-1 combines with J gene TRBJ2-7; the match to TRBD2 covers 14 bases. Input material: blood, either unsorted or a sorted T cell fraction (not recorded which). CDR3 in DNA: TGCAGTGCTGAGACTAGCGGGAGGGCGGGGGAGCAGTACTTC. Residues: CSAETSGRAGEQYF.